One TCR beta chain is described in this entry. These data come from a study of blood T cell repertoires in COVID-19. The wider study: Whether acute or convalescent, the COVID-19 samples came from the United States, Italy and Spain. Sample material is recorded as cDNA or gDNA derived from T cells, B-cell-depleted T cells, or PBMCs.

The V gene's germline CDR1 is WSHSY and CDR2 SAAADI. This CDR3 region has 13 residues. J was trimmed by 12 bases and V by 11 bases; bases with no gene match: 15. The study recruited people aged roughly 18 to 100 years across about 25 US areas. TCRdb's copy holds only in-frame clones and misses some; the assay was immunoSEQ multiplex PCR. The table has about 150,000 clones, about 79% seen once. The chain carries TRBV10-2 and TRBJ2-1; TRBD2 matches at 8 bases. The TCR was taken from a middle-aged man who had recovered from COVID-19. Sequencing input: PBMCs or T cells enriched from blood (not recorded which). CDR3 in amino acids: CALVAGRSIGQFF. DNA of the CDR3: TGCGCCCTCGTAGCGGGGCGTTCGATCGGGCAGTTCTTC.